This T cell receptor beta chain came from a study of spatial heterogeneity in lung cancer. The presence of a unique molecular identifier marked each TCR cDNA molecule. TCRdb re-analysed the 5' RACE reads in MiXCR, keeping a single row per CDR3 protein. The sample has approximately 52,000 distinct CDR3 sequences, about 7% seen once. In germline, CDR1 is SNHLY, CDR2 FYNNEI. The CDR3 totals 13 residues. V lost 4 bases and J lost 7, with 13 bases in between. The time point denotes: sample taken at primary tumor resection. No cells were sorted before sequencing. The whole RNA sequenced was extracted from tumor, nontumor lung or frozen PBMC. In its sample, this clonotype was seen many times.

The chain carries TRBV2 and TRBJ1-2, with D maybe TRBD1 (6 bases). The sequence was collected from a female donor with early-stage non-small cell lung cancer. Specimen: PBMCs, collected at surgery. CDR3 coding DNA: TGTGCCAGCAGTGTAGGTACAGGGTCTGGCTACACCTTC. Residues: CASSVGTGSGYTF.